This TCR beta chain was observed in a study of radiotherapy plus CTLA-4 blockade in lung cancer. On the study more broadly: Overall, roughly 18% of patients showed an objective response, while over 30% attained disease control. Study-wide results and limits: Reportedly, early blood T cell clone dynamics best predicted response, with interferon-beta. Radiotherapy was combined with ipilimumab, and tumor-derived TCR clones then expanded in blood.

Enrolled patients, whose metastatic non-small-cell lung cancer was chemo-refractory, received focal radiation plus CTLA-4 blockade with ipilimumab. Profiled with immunoSEQ multiplex PCR; TCRdb holds only in-frame clones, not every one. The table shows approximately 80,000 clones, with roughly 74% occurring only once. Germline-derived CDR1 and CDR2 are SGHTA and FQGNSA. V lost 1 base and J 6 bases, leaving 4 bases between the germline ends. The CDR3 sequence is 11 residues long. For this clone: Its antigen is still unknown.

Sequencing used peripheral blood, obtained from a patient treated with radiotherapy plus ipilimumab. The V call is TRBV7-2, the J call TRBJ2-7; no clear D gene. The origin of this receptor is a human donor with non-small cell lung cancer whose response to radiotherapy plus ipilimumab could not be evaluated. The CDR3 sequence is CASSLDGEQYF. The CDR3 bases are TGTGCCAGCAGCTTAGACGGCGAGCAGTACTTC.